This TCR beta chain was obtained from a study of blood T cell repertoires in COVID-19. The germline V gene has CDR1 SEHNR and CDR2 FQNEAQ (reference sequence). V was pared by 2 bases and J by 2 bases, with 9 bases between. The CDR3 covers 14 residues. Sequencing was performed with immunoSEQ multiplex PCR; in TCRdb, only in-frame clones are kept and a portion is missing. The sample lists fewer than 200,000 clones; 88% were seen once. The TCR sequence derives from a woman aged 18-29 years who had recovered from COVID-19. Sequenced material: PBMCs or T cells enriched from blood (not recorded which). The chain employs TRBV7-9 and TRBJ2-5; D might be TRBD1 (6 bases). The CDR3 region is CASSLLQGQETQYF. The DNA of the CDR3 is TGTGCCAGCAGCTTACTCCAGGGGCAAGAGACCCAGTACTTC.